This T cell receptor beta chain is from a study of Ad26.COV2.S vaccination and SARS-CoV-2 variants. Regarding the study as a whole: While placebo recipients had lower spike-specific TCR breadth, vaccine recipients had more. Substantial breadth was reported for post-vaccination spike-specific CD8+ and CD4+ T cells. Recipients of vaccine and of placebo showed similar breadth of their non-spike TCR repertoires. From the TCR breadth and depth analyses, total T cell responses may have been underestimated.

The CDR3 spans 16 residues. CDR1 is MGHRA and CDR2 is YSYEKL in the germline V gene. The V gene end was trimmed by 4 bases and the J gene end by 0 bases; junction bases not matched to a gene: 7. The protocol was immunoSEQ multiplex PCR, while the TCRdb copy is restricted to in-frame clones and leaves out a portion. The profile shows approximately 150,000 clones, approximately 90% of them singletons. As for this clone: The antigen remains undetermined.

This TCR came from a human donor who had recovered from COVID-19. The gene calls are TRBV4-1 and TRBJ2-3, with TRBD2 matching 7 bases. Sequences were derived from peripheral blood, sampled after recovery from COVID-19. The CDR3 region is CASSLLAGESTDTQYF. Here the CDR3 DNA reads TGCGCCAGCAGCCTTCTTGCGGGGGAGAGCACAGATACGCAGTATTTT.